Below, 2 T cell receptor beta chains from the same sample are listed, as sequenced in a study of CD4 and CD8 cells across lung adenocarcinoma regions. TCRdb fed the PCR reads into MiXCR, producing one record per CDR3 protein. The table has approximately 7,000 distinct CDR3 sequences, around 48% seen once. Sequencing input: CD8+ T cells from the center of a lung tumor. All receptors derive from a female donor with lung adenocarcinoma. The CD4 and CD8 labels of this study may be unreliable.

This clonotype has ten or more counts. This chain connects TRBV12-3 or TRBV12-4 to TRBJ1-5; 10 nucleotides align to TRBD1. The CDR3 contains 14 residues. The ends lost 1 base at V and 6 bases at J; junction bases unmatched: 0. The CDR3 DNA reads as TGTGCCAGCAGTTTAGGACAGGGGGCTCAGCCCCAGCATTTT. It translates to CASSLGQGAQPQHF.

A note on this clonotype: The germline gene is not matched at one end of the junction; a read error may be the cause. DNA of the CDR3: TGCGGGAGCAGTGACCAGGGAAATCAGTACTTC. Translated, it gives CGSSDQGNQYF. The V call is TRBV6-8, the J call TRBJ2-5, with TRBD2 as a possible D gene (6 bases). The germline gives CDR1 MNHGY, CDR2 SAAAGT. This CDR3 contains 11 residues.